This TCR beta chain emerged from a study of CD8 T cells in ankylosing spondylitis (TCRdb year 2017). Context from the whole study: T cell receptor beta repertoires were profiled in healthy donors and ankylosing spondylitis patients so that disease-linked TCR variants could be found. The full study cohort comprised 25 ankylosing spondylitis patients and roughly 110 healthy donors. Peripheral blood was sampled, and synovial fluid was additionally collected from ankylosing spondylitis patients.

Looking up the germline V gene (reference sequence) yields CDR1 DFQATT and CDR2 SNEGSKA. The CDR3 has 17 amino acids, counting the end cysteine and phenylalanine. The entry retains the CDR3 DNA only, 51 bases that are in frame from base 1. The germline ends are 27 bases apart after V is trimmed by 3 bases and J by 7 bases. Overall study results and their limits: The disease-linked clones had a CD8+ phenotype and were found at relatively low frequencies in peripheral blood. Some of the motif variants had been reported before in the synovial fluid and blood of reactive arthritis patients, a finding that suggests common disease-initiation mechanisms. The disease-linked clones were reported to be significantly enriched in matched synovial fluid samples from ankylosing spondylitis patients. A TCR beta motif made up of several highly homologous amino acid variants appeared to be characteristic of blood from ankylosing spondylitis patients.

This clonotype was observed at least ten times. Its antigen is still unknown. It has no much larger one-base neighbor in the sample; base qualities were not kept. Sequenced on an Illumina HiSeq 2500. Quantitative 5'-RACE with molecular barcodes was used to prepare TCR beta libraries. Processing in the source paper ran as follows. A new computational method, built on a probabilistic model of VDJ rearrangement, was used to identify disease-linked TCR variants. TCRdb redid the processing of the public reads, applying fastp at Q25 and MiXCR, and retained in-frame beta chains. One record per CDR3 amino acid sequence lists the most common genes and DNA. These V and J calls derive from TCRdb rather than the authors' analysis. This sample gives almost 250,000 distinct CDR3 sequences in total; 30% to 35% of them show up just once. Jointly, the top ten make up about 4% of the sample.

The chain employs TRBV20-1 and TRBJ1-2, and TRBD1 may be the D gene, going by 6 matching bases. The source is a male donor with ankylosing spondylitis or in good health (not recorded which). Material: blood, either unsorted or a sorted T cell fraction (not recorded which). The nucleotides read TGCAGTGCTAGTTTTAGCGGGTGGCAGGGGCTAGGGCGTGGCTACACCTTC. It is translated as CSASFSGWQGLGRGYTF.